The clone carrying this T cell receptor beta chain showed up many times. Its antigen remains unknown. V was trimmed by 8 bases and J by 3 bases, leaving 11 bases between them. CDR1 KGHSH and CDR2 LQKENI come from the germline V gene. The CDR3 is made up of 12 amino acids. The data belong to a study of T-cell reconstitution after alpha-beta-depleted transplantation in children. Unique molecular identifiers were used in preparing the TCRbeta library. Each CDR3 protein gets one entry after TCRdb re-called the PCR reads with MiXCR. The profile shows 780,000 or so distinct CDR3 sequences, 16% of them singletons. Points from the study as a whole: From surviving recipient T cells and thymic progenitors came the high day-60 TCRbeta diversity observed in some patients. Several hundred rapidly expanded clones from non-depleted graft cells reportedly supplied alpha-beta T cells about two months post-transplant.

This sample comprised PBMCs, mostly from graft donor cells, obtained 360 days after TCRalphabeta/CD19-depleted stem cell transplant. The source of this sequence is a male patient between 10 and 17 years old who had a stem cell transplant for acute lymphoblastic leukemia, so the T cells may come from the graft donor. The rearrangement uses TRBV18 and TRBJ2-7, with D unclear. For the CDR3, the DNA is TGTGCCAGCAGCCCCGGACGCTACGAGCAGTACTTC. Translation: CASSPGRYEQYF.